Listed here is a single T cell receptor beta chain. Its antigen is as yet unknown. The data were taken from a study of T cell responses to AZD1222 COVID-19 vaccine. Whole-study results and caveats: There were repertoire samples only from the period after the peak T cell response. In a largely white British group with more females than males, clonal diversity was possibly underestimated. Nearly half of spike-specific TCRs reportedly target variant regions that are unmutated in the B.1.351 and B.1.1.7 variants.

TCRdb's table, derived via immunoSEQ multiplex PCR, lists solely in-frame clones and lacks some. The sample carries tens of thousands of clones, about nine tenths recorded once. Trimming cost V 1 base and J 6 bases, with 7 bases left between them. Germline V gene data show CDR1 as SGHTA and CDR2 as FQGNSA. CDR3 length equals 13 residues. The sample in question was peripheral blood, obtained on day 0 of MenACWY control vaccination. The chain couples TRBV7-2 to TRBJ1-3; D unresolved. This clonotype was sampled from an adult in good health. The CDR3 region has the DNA TGTGCCAGCAGCTTAGGTCAACTAAACACCATATATTTT. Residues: CASSLGQLNTIYF.